Each of the 6 T cell receptor beta chains below was sequenced from the same sample in a study of early stage breast cancer tumors. Profiling relied on immunoSEQ multiplex PCR, and the TCRdb table lists in-frame clones only, not all of them. The sample records roughly 49,000 clones, around 80% being singletons. The sequencing sample was made of blood. The receptors derive from a person in their 40s with breast cancer.

This clone was observed once. The J gene is TRBJ1-2, the V gene TRBV18; TRBD1 might be the D (5 bases). V shed 3 bases and J shed 4 bases, with 15 bases lying between them. CDR1 and CDR2 from the germline V gene are KGHSH and LQKENI. The CDR3 loop spans 15 amino acids. The CDR3 loop is CASSPQGTTGYGYTF. The CDR3 coding sequence is TGTGCCAGCTCACCGCAGGGAACGACCGGCTATGGCTACACCTTC. The variable domain in full, with the rest retrieved from reference TRBV18 and TRBJ1-2, is NAGVMQNPRHLVRRRGQEARLRCSPMKGHSHVYWYRQLPEEGLKFMVYLQKENIIDESGMPKERFSAEFPKEGPSILRIQQVVRGDSAAYFCASSPQGTTGYGYTFGSGTRLTVV.

This clone was counted a few times. The chain employs TRBV18 and TRBJ1-5; TRBD1 might be the D (5 bases). Trimming removed 2 bases from V and 7 bases from J, with 9 bases in between. The germline CDR1 and CDR2 sequences are KGHSH and LQKENI. This CDR3 is 13 amino acids long. The CDR3 region is CASSPGRDQPQHF. The CDR3 DNA is TGTGCCAGCTCACCAGGTAGGGACCAGCCCCAGCATTTT.

This clone appeared a single time. The J gene is TRBJ1-1, the V gene TRBV28, with a tentative D call TRBD1 (5 bases). Trimming removed 6 bases at V and 6 bases at J, with 20 bases between. The V gene's germline CDR1 is MDHEN and CDR2 SYDVKM. The CDR3 is made up of 15 amino acids. CDR3 amino acids: CASSPKWPGPPEAFF. CDR3 nucleotide sequence: TGTGCCAGCAGCCCCAAATGGCCAGGGCCCCCTGAAGCTTTCTTT.

As for this clone: Because the CDR3's place on the DNA is in doubt, the DNA is left out and the CDR3 is given as listed by TCRdb. V and J are TRBV7-9 and TRBJ1-2; whether TRBD1, the table's D call, matches the DNA was not checked. The length of the CDR3 is 14 amino acids, counting both ends. Germline CDR1 is SEHNR and CDR2 is FQNEAQ (reference sequence). The CDR3 reads CASSLVGQGSSPTF.

The chain uses TRBV27 and TRBJ2-7; no clear D. The CDR3 totals 12 residues. Germline-derived CDR1 and CDR2 are MNHEY and SMNVEV (reference sequence). V lost 9 bases and J 6 bases, leaving 15 bases between the germline ends. CDR3 amino acids: CASSRAGSEQYF. The CDR3 DNA reads TGTGCCAGTTCTCGGGCCGGGTCCGAGCAGTACTTC.

This clone was recorded once. The rearrangement joins TRBV6-5 to TRBJ1-3; no definite D call. This CDR3 has 15 amino acids. Germline V gives CDR1 MNHEY, CDR2 SVGAGI. The ends were cut back, 4 bases at V and 1 base at J, with 11 bases in the middle. This chain's CDR3 is CASSSLPLSGNTIYF. The CDR3 DNA sequence: TGTGCCAGCAGTTCACTGCCGCTATCTGGAAACACCATATATTTT.